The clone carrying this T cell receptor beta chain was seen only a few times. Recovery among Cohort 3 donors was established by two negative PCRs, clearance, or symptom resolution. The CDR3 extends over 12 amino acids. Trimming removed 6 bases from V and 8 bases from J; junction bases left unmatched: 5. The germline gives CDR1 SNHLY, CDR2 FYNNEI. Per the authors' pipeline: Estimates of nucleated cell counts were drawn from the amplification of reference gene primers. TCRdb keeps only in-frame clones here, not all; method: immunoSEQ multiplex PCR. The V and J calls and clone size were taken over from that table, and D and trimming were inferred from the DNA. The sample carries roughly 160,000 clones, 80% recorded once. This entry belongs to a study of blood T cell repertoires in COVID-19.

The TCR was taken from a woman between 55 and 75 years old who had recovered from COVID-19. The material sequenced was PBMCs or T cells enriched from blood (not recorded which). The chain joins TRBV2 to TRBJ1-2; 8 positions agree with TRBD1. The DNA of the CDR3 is TGTGCCAGCAGGCTGACAGGGGAAGGCTACACCTTC. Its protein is CASRLTGEGYTF.